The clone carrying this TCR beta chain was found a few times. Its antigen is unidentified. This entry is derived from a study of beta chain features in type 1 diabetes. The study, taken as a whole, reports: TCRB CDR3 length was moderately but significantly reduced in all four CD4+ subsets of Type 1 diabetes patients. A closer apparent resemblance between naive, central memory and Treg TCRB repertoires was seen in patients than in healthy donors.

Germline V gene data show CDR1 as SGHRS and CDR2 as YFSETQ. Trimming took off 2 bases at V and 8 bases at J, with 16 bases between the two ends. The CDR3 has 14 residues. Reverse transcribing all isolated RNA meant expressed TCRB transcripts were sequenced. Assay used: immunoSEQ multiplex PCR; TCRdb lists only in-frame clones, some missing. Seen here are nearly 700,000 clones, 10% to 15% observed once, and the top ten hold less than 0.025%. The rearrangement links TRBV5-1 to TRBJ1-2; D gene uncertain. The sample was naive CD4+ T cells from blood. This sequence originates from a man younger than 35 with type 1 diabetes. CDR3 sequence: CASSLGGPYEGYTF. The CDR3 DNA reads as TGCGCCAGCAGCTTAGGAGGGCCCTACGAGGGCTACACCTTC.